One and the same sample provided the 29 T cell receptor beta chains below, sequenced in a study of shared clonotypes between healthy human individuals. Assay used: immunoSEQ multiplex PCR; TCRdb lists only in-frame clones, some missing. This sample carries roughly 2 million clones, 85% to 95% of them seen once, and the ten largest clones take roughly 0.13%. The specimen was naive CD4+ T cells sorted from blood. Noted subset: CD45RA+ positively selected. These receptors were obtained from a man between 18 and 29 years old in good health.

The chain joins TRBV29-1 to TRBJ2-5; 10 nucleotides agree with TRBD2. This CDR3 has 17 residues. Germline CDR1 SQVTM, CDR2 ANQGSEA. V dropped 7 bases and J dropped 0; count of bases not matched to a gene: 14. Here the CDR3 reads CSADRSPSGGYQETQYF. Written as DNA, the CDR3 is TGCAGCGCCGATCGCAGTCCTAGCGGGGGTTACCAAGAGACCCAGTACTTC. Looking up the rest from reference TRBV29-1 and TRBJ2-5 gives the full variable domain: SAVISQKPSRDICQRGTSLTIQCQVDSQVTMMFWYRQQPGQSLTLIATANQGSEATYESGFVIDKFPISRPNLTFSTLTVSNMSPEDSSIYLCSADRSPSGGYQETQYFGPGTRLLVL.

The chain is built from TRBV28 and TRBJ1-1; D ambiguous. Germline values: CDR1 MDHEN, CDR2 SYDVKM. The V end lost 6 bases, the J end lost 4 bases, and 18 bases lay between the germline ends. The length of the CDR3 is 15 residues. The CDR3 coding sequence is TGTGCCAGCAGAGATCAGTCCCTGGGAAGCACTGAAGCTTTCTTT. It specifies CASRDQSLGSTEAFF.

CDR3 bases: TGTGCCAGCAGGGTTGGGGTCGGCTATGGCTACACCTTC. Translating gives CASRVGVGYGYTF. The chain couples TRBV11-1 to TRBJ1-2; D gene ambiguous. The V and J ends lost 6 bases and 4 bases respectively, with 12 bases between them. CDR3 length: 13 residues. The germline V gene encodes CDR1 SGHAT and CDR2 FQDESV (reference sequence).

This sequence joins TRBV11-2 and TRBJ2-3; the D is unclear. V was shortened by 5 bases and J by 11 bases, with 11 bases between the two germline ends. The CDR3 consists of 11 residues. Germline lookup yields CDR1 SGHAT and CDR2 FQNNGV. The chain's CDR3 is CASSPAFVQYF. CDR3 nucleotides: TGTGCCAGCAGCCCCGCTTTTGTGCAGTATTTT.

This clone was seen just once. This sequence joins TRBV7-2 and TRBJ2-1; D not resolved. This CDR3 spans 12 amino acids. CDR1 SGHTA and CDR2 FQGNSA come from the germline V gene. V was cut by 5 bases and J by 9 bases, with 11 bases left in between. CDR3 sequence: CASSPSTGEQFF. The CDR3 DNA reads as TGTGCCAGCAGCCCGAGTACCGGTGAGCAGTTCTTC.

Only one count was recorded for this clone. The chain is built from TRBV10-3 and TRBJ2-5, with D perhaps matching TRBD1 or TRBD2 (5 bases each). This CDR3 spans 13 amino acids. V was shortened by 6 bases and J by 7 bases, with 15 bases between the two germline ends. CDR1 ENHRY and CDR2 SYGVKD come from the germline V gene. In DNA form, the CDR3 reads TGTGCCATCAGCGGGGAAGAGGGGTGGACCCAGTACTTC. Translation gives CAISGEEGWTQYF.

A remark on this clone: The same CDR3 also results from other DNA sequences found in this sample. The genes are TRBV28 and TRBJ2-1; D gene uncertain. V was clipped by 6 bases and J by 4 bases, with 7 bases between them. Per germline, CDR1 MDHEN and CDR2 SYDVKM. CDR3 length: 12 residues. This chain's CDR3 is CASSQQYNEQFF. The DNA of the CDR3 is TGTGCCAGCAGCCAACAGTACAATGAGCAGTTCTTC.

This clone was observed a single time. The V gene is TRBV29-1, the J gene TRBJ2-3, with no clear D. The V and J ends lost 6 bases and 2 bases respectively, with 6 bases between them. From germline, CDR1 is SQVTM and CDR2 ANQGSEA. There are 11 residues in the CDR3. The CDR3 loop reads CSVRSTDTQYF. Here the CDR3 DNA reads TGCAGCGTGCGATCCACAGATACGCAGTATTTT.

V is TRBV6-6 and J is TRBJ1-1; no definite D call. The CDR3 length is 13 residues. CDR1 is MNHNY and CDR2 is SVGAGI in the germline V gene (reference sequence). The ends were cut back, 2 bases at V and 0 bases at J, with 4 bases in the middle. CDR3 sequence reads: CASSYNVNTEAFF. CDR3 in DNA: TGTGCCAGCAGTTACAACGTGAACACTGAAGCTTTCTTT.

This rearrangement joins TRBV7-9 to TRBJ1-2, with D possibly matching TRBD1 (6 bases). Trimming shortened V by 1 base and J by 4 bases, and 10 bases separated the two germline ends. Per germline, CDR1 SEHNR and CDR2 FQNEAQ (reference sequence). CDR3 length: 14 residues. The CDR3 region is CASSLVGGAYGYTF. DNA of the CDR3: TGTGCCAGCAGCTTAGTGGGGGGGGCCTATGGCTACACCTTC. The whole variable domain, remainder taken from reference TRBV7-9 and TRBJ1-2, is DTGVSQNPRHKITKRGQNVTFRCDPISEHNRLYWYRQTLGQGPEFLTYFQNEAQLEKSRLLSDRFSAERPKGSFSTLEIQRTEQGDSAMYLCASSLVGGAYGYTFGSGTRLTVV.

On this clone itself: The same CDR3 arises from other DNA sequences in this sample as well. CDR3 DNA sequence: TGCAGTGCTATTTCGTCCTACGAGCAGTACTTC. Translating it yields CSAISSYEQYF. V usage is TRBV20-1 and J usage is TRBJ2-7; D unresolved. The CDR3 is 11 amino acids. The germline CDR1 and CDR2 sequences are DFQATT and SNEGSKA (reference sequence). Trimming pared 4 bases from V and 1 base from J, leaving 5 bases between.

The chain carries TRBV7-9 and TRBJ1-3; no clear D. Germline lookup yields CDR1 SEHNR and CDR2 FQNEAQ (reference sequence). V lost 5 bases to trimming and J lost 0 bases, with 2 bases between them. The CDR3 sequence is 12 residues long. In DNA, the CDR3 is TGTGCCAGCAGCGCCTCTGGAAACACCATATATTTT. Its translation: CASSASGNTIYF.

CDR3 in DNA: TGTGCCAGCAGCTCGCGGGTCTTGTTCTTAGCTAACTATGGCTACACCTTC. This translates into CASSSRVLFLANYGYTF. The chain is built from TRBV7-8 and TRBJ1-2; no clear D. Germline values: CDR1 SGHVS, CDR2 FQNEAQ. Trimming shortened V by 4 bases and J by 0 bases, and 18 bases separated the two germline ends. This CDR3 comprises 17 residues.

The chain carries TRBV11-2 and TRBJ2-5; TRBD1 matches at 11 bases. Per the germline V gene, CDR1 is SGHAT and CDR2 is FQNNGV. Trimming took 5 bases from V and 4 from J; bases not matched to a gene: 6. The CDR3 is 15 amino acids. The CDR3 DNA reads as TGTGCCAGCAGCGTCCGGGACAGGGGGATAGAGACCCAGTACTTC. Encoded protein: CASSVRDRGIETQYF.

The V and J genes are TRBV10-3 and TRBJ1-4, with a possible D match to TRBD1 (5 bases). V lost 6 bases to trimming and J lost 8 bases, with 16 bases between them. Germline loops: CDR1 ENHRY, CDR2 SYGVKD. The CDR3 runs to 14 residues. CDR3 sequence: CAIRADLGGEKLFF. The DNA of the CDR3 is TGTGCCATCAGAGCGGACCTTGGGGGGGAAAAACTGTTTTTT.

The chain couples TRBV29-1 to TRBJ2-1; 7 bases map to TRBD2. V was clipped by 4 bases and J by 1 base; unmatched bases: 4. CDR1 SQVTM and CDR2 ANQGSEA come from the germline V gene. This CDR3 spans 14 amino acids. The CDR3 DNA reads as TGCAGCGTTGGGGGGGGACGTTCCTACAATGAGCAGTTCTTC. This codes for CSVGGGRSYNEQFF.

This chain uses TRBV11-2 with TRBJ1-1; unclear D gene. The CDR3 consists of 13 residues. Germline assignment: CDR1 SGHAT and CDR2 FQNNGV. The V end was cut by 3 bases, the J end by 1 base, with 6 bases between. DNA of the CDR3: TGTGCCAGCAGCTTTAGGGCGAACACTGAAGCTTTCTTT. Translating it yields CASSFRANTEAFF.

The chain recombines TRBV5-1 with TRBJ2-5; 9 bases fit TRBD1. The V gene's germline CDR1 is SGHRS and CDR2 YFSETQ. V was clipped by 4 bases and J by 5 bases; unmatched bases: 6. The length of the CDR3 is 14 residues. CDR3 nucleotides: TGCGCCAGCAGCCCCACAGGGGGCGTCGAGACCCAGTACTTC. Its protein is CASSPTGGVETQYF. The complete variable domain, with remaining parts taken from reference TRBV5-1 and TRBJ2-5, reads KAGVTQTPRYLIKTRGQQVTLSCSPISGHRSVSWYQQTPGQGLQFLFEYFSETQRNKGNFPGRFSGRQFSNSRSEMNVSTLELGDSALYLCASSPTGGVETQYFGPGTRLLVL.

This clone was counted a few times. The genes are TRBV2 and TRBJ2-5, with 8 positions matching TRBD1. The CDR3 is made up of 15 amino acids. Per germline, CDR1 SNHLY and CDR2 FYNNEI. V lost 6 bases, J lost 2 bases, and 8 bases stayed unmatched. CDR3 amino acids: CASSRDRSLQETQYF. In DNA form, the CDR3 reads TGTGCCAGCAGCCGGGACAGGAGCCTTCAAGAGACCCAGTACTTC.

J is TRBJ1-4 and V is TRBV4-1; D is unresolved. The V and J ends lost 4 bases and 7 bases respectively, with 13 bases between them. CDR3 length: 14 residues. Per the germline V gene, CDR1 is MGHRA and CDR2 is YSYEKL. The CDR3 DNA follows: TGCGCCAGCAGCCTTCAGAACCGGGCTGAAAAACTGTTTTTT. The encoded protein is CASSLQNRAEKLFF.

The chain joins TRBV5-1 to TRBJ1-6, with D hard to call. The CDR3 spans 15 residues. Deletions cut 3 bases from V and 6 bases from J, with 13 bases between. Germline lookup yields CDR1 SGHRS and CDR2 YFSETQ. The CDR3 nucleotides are TGCGCCAGCAGCTCTCAAAGGGATAGTAATTCACCCCTCCACTTT. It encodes CASSSQRDSNSPLHF.

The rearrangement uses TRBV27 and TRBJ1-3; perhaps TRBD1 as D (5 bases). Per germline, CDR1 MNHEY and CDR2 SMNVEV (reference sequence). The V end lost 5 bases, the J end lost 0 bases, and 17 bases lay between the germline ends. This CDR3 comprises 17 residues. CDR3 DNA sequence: TGTGCCAGCAGTCGAACCGGGACCGGCCACTCTGGAAACACCATATATTTT. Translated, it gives CASSRTGTGHSGNTIYF.

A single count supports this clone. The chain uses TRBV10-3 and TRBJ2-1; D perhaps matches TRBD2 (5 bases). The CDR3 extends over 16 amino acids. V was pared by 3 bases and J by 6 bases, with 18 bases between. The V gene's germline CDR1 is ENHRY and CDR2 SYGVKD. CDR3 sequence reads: CAISDGGLLRSNEQFF. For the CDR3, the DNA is TGTGCCATCAGTGATGGTGGACTCTTGCGGTCCAATGAGCAGTTCTTC.

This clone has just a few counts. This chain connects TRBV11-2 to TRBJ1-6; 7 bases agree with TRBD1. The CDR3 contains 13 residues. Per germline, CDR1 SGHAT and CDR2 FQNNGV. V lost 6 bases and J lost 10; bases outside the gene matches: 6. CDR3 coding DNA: TGTGCCAGCAGGCCCGGGACAGTCTCACCCCTCCACTTT. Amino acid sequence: CASRPGTVSPLHF.

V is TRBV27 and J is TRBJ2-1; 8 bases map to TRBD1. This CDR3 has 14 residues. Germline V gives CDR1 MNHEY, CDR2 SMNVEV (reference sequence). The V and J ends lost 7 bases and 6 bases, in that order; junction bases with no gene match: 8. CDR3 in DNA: TGTGCCAGCAAAGACAGGGGCTACTTCAATGAGCAGTTCTTC. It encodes CASKDRGYFNEQFF.

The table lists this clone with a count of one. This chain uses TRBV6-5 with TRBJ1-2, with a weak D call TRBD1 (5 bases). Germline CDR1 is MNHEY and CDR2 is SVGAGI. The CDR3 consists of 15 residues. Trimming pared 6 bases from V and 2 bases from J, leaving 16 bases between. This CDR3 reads CASSRILGENYGYTF. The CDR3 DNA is TGTGCCAGCAGCCGTATTCTGGGGGAGAACTATGGCTACACCTTC.

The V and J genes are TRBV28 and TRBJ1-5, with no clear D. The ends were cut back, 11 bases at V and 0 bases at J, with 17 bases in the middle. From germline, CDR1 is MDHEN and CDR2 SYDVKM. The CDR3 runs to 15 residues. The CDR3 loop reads CASLQRFPSNQPQHF. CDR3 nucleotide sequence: TGTGCCTCTCTACAAAGGTTCCCTAGCAATCAGCCCCAGCATTTT.

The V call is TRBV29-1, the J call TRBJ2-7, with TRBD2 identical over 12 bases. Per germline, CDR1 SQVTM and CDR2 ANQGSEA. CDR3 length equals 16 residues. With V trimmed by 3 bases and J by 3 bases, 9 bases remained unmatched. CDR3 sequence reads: CSVESRLAGGNYEQYF. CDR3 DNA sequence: TGCAGCGTTGAGTCGAGGCTAGCGGGAGGGAACTACGAGCAGTACTTC.

CDR3 residues: CASSPGTGGRNEQFF. CDR3 sequence (DNA): TGTGCCAGCAGCCCCGGGACAGGGGGCAGGAATGAGCAGTTCTTC. The rearrangement links TRBV11-1 to TRBJ2-1, with 12 bases identical to TRBD1. The CDR3 spans 15 residues. The ends lost 5 bases at V and 7 bases at J; junction bases unmatched: 6. Looked up from germline, CDR1 is SGHAT and CDR2 is FQDESV (reference sequence).